The next 28 T cell receptor beta chains were all read from a single sample in a study of early T cells in non-severe SARS-CoV-2 infection. One entry per CDR3 protein results from TCRdb running MiXCR on the 5' RACE reads. The sample consists of 50,000 to 80,000 distinct CDR3 sequences, almost 9% of them appearing once. The sample here was whole blood, taken at baseline. These receptors came from an adult who was a healthcare worker with PCR-confirmed SARS-CoV-2 infection or an uninfected control (not recorded which).

The rearrangement joins TRBV6-2 or TRBV6-3 to TRBJ1-4, with unresolved D. Per germline, CDR1 MNHEY and CDR2 SVGEGT. The ends were cut back, 8 bases at V and 5 bases at J, with 15 bases in the middle. This CDR3 spans 14 amino acids. The CDR3 DNA reads as TGTGCCAGCTCTTTTTGGAGGCCGAATGAAAAACTGTTTTTT. Amino acid sequence: CASSFWRPNEKLFF.

The table lists this clonotype with many counts. V and J are TRBV7-2 and TRBJ2-7; D remains ambiguous. V lost 4 bases and J lost 3, with 4 bases in between. Germline CDR1 SGHTA, CDR2 FQGNSA. This CDR3 spans 11 amino acids. CDR3 bases: TGTGCCAGCAGCTCGGACTACGAGCAGTACTTC. Protein: CASSSDYEQYF.

CDR3: CSAAEARARGETQYF. DNA for the CDR3: TGCAGTGCTGCCGAAGCCAGGGCTCGGGGGGAGACCCAGTACTTC. The genes are TRBV20-1 and TRBJ2-5, with D perhaps TRBD2 (6 bases). This CDR3 is built from 15 residues. V was cut by 5 bases and J by 5 bases, with 21 bases left in between. Germline values: CDR1 DFQATT, CDR2 SNEGSKA (reference sequence).

This clonotype came up many times. This chain uses TRBV4-2 with TRBJ1-5; unclear D gene. The CDR3 consists of 15 residues. The germline V gene encodes CDR1 LGHNA and CDR2 YNFKEQ. With 0 bases removed from V and 3 bases from J, the gap between germline ends came to 9 bases. The CDR3, as DNA: TGTGCCAGCAGCCAAGATCTGAGGCCCAATCAGCCCCAGCATTTT. Its protein is CASSQDLRPNQPQHF.

This clonotype was seen many times. The chain uses TRBV15 and TRBJ1-5, with D maybe TRBD1 (5 bases). Germline values: CDR1 LNHNV, CDR2 YYDKDF (reference sequence). Trimming shortened V by 1 base and J by 1 base, and 11 bases separated the two germline ends. This CDR3 has 16 amino acids. In DNA form, the CDR3 reads TGTGCCACCAGCAGAGGCCTGGGGCGGAGCAATCAGCCCCAGCATTTT. Translated: CATSRGLGRSNQPQHF. Full variable domain (rest looked up from reference TRBV15 and TRBJ1-5): DAMVIQNPRYQVTQFGKPVTLSCSQTLNHNVMYWYQQKSSQAPKLLFHYYDKDFNNEADTPDNFQSRRPNTSFCFLDIRSPGLGDTAMYLCATSRGLGRSNQPQHFGDGTRLSIL.

The V gene is TRBV7-8, the J gene TRBJ2-3; TRBD2 matches at 8 bases. The J segment lost 0 bases and the V segment lost 1 base, leaving 3 bases of the junction unmatched. Looked up from germline, CDR1 is SGHVS and CDR2 is FQNEAQ. CDR3 length: 16 residues. As DNA, the CDR3 is TGTGCCAGCAGCTTAGTATCGGGAGGGAGCACAGATACGCAGTATTTT. This encodes CASSLVSGGSTDTQYF.

The sample holds many counts of this clonotype. The gene calls are TRBV6-5 and TRBJ2-1; D not resolved. The germline V gene encodes CDR1 MNHEY and CDR2 SVGAGI. The CDR3 is made up of 15 amino acids. The V gene lost 2 bases and the J gene lost 0 bases, with 8 bases spanning the gap. CDR3 bases: TGTGCCAGCAGTTACGAATTTAGCTCCTACAATGAGCAGTTCTTC. Its translation is CASSYEFSSYNEQFF.

The rearrangement joins TRBV18 to TRBJ2-7, with unresolved D. This CDR3 is built from 12 residues. V lost 5 bases and J 3 bases, leaving 8 bases between the germline ends. Germline V gives CDR1 KGHSH, CDR2 LQKENI. CDR3: CASSRLNYEQYF. CDR3 nucleotide sequence: TGTGCCAGCTCAAGGCTGAACTACGAGCAGTACTTC.

The chain links TRBV6-2 or TRBV6-3 to TRBJ2-1; 8 bases align to TRBD2. V shed 7 bases and J 8 bases; nucleotides not matched to a gene: 16. CDR1 is MNHEY and CDR2 is SVGEGT in the germline V gene. The CDR3 covers 16 residues. Here the CDR3 DNA reads TGTGCCAGCACCCAACTAGCGGAGGGGCTCGGCGATGAGCAGTTCTTC. The encoded protein is CASTQLAEGLGDEQFF.

This clonotype was picked up a small number of times. The V call is TRBV29-1, the J call TRBJ2-5; TRBD1 or TRBD2 may be the D gene (5 bases each). CDR3 length: 14 residues. Germline CDR1 reads SQVTM; CDR2 reads ANQGSEA. Deletions cut 4 bases from V and 1 base from J, with 13 bases between. CDR3 sequence (DNA): TGCAGCGTTGTGATGGGGACCGGCCAAGAGACCCAGTACTTC. This translates into CSVVMGTGQETQYF.

This clonotype was seen more than once but under ten times. The chain joins TRBV19 to TRBJ1-2; perhaps TRBD1 as D (5 bases). CDR3 length: 14 amino acids. Germline CDR1 LNHDA, CDR2 SQIVND (reference sequence). The germline V and J ends were trimmed by 6 bases and 4 bases, with 15 bases remaining between them. CDR3 sequence reads: CASSPRAYGYGYTF. CDR3 nucleotides: TGTGCCAGTAGCCCCAGGGCCTACGGCTATGGCTACACCTTC.

J is TRBJ2-1 and V is TRBV4-1, with 11 bases fitting TRBD2. CDR3 length: 20 amino acids. V was clipped by 2 bases and J by 0 bases; unmatched bases: 12. Germline V lookup: CDR1 MGHRA, CDR2 YSYEKL. The CDR3, as DNA: TGCGCCAGCAGCCAACCGGGACTAGCGGATCCCCATTCCTCCTACAATGAGCAGTTCTTC. Translation gives CASSQPGLADPHSSYNEQFF.

Ten or more counts support this clonotype. The chain couples TRBV12-3 or TRBV12-4 to TRBJ2-5; D not certain. The V end was cut by 6 bases, the J end by 6 bases, with 8 bases between. The CDR3 sequence is 11 residues long. Written as DNA, the CDR3 is TGTGCCAGCAGCCCAGACAAGACCCAGTACTTC. This translates into CASSPDKTQYF.

The chain employs TRBV7-2 and TRBJ2-7, with TRBD2 as a possible D gene (5 bases). Germline values: CDR1 SGHTA, CDR2 FQGNSA. V was cut by 8 bases and J by 3 bases, with 17 bases left in between. This CDR3 has 14 amino acids. As DNA, the CDR3 is TGTGCCAGCTCCCGTGTCGGGGTACGCTACGAGCAGTACTTC. It specifies CASSRVGVRYEQYF.

This chain joins TRBV7-8 and TRBJ2-7, with a weak D call TRBD2 (6 bases). CDR3 length equals 15 residues. Germline V gene sequence: CDR1 SGHVS, CDR2 FQNEAQ. V lost 1 base and J lost 0, with 10 bases in between. CDR3 region: CASSLGGLYSYEQYF. The CDR3 DNA reads as TGTGCCAGCAGCTTAGGGGGACTCTACTCCTACGAGCAGTACTTC.

The chain joins TRBV25-1 to TRBJ1-4; no clear D gene. V was shortened by 3 bases and J by 8 bases, with 7 bases between the two germline ends. There are 12 residues in the CDR3. CDR1 is MGHDK and CDR2 is SYGVNS in the germline V gene. The CDR3 loop reads CASSEQTEKLFF. The CDR3 DNA is TGTGCCAGCAGTGAGCAGACCGAAAAACTGTTTTTT.

This clonotype was observed a few times. The rearrangement uses TRBV11-2 and TRBJ2-5; 9 nucleotides agree with TRBD2. CDR1 is SGHAT and CDR2 is FQNNGV in the germline V gene. The CDR3 is 16 residues long. Losses at the gene ends were 3 bases for V and 2 bases for J; bases not matched to a gene: 7. This chain's CDR3 is CASSFPFLAGQETQYF. In DNA form, the CDR3 reads TGTGCCAGCAGCTTCCCATTTCTAGCGGGACAAGAGACCCAGTACTTC.

CDR3 in amino acids: CASSLKANTEAFF. DNA for the CDR3: TGTGCCAGCAGCTTAAAGGCGAACACTGAAGCTTTCTTT. The V and J genes are TRBV7-9 and TRBJ1-1; no definite D call. Per the germline V gene, CDR1 is SEHNR and CDR2 is FQNEAQ (reference sequence). The CDR3 sequence is 13 residues long. V lost 2 bases, J lost 1 base, and 5 bases lay in between.

This sequence joins TRBV6-1 and TRBJ2-1, with TRBD2 matching over 9 bases. The CDR3 runs 14 residues. Germline values: CDR1 MNHNS, CDR2 SASEGT. V was pared by 6 bases and J by 10 bases, with 10 bases of the junction left unmatched. Here the CDR3 reads CASRFGTSHGEQFF. CDR3 DNA: TGTGCCAGCAGGTTCGGGACTAGCCATGGGGAGCAGTTCTTC.

This clonotype has more than one count but fewer than ten. This rearrangement joins TRBV6-4 to TRBJ2-3; weak D call: TRBD2 (5 bases). Germline loops: CDR1 MRHNA, CDR2 SNTAGT. V shed 4 bases and J shed 1 base, with 21 bases lying between them. The CDR3 length is 18 residues. The CDR3 DNA is TGTGCCAGCAGTGTTCGGGGAACCCCATGGATTGGCACAGATACGCAGTATTTT. Residues: CASSVRGTPWIGTDTQYF.

The chain has TRBV30 and TRBJ1-2, with TRBD1 as a possible D gene (6 bases). Germline-derived CDR1 and CDR2 are GTSNPN and SVGIG (reference sequence). Trimming removed 0 bases at V and 7 bases at J, with 9 bases between. This CDR3 contains 12 residues. CDR3 DNA sequence: TGTGCCTGGAGTGTAGGGGGTCTTGGCTACACCTTC. It is translated as CAWSVGGLGYTF.

This clonotype was counted many times. This chain joins TRBV7-9 and TRBJ1-1; D possibly corresponds to TRBD1 (6 bases). The CDR3 is 13 residues long. CDR1 SEHNR and CDR2 FQNEAQ come from the germline V gene (reference sequence). The ends were cut back, 6 bases at V and 4 bases at J, with 12 bases in the middle. The CDR3 region is CASRRGASTEAFF. CDR3 DNA: TGTGCCAGCAGGAGGGGGGCGAGCACTGAAGCTTTCTTT.

V usage is TRBV6-1 and J usage is TRBJ1-4, with D unresolved. This CDR3 has 15 amino acids. From germline, CDR1 is MNHNS and CDR2 SASEGT. The V end lost 7 bases, the J end lost 3 bases, and 15 bases lay between the germline ends. CDR3: CASTPLGGSNEKLFF. The CDR3 DNA is TGTGCCAGCACGCCTTTGGGAGGCTCTAATGAAAAACTGTTTTTT.

This chain connects TRBV20-1 to TRBJ2-1; 16 bases map to TRBD2. Germline-derived CDR1 and CDR2 are DFQATT and SNEGSKA (reference sequence). V gave up 2 bases and J gave up 5 bases; unmatched junction bases: 3. This CDR3 contains 16 residues. The CDR3 coding sequence is TGCAGTGCTAGAACCGGGACTAGCGGGAGGGACAATGAGCAGTTCTTC. Amino acids: CSARTGTSGRDNEQFF.

V and J are TRBV11-2 and TRBJ2-3; the match to TRBD1 covers 7 bases. CDR1 is SGHAT and CDR2 is FQNNGV in the germline V gene. The length of the CDR3 is 12 residues. V lost 9 bases, J lost 5 bases, and 5 bases stayed unmatched. DNA for the CDR3: TGTGCCAGTGACGCAGGGGGAGATACGCAGTATTTT. Protein product: CASDAGGDTQYF.

In its sample, this clonotype was seen a few times. The chain combines TRBV19 with TRBJ2-5; 9 bases agree with TRBD1. The CDR3 loop spans 13 amino acids. CDR1 is LNHDA, CDR2 SQIVND, per germline (reference sequence). J gave up 5 bases and V 6 bases, and 4 bases lay outside the gene matches. The CDR3 DNA reads as TGTGCCAGTAGAGGACAGGGGATCGAGACCCAGTACTTC. The encoded protein is CASRGQGIETQYF.

This chain links TRBV11-3 with TRBJ2-3, with D maybe TRBD2 (6 bases). V gave up 1 base and J gave up 5 bases, with 10 bases separating them. The germline gives CDR1 SGHNT, CDR2 YENEEA. The CDR3 has 14 residues. CDR3 protein: CASSLGGTEDTQYF. The DNA for the CDR3 is TGTGCCAGCAGCTTAGGAGGGACTGAAGATACGCAGTATTTT.

This clonotype came up many times. The V gene is TRBV10-3, the J gene TRBJ2-7, with 13 bases lining up with TRBD2. J lost 6 bases, V lost 3 bases, and 5 bases had no gene match. The CDR3 is made up of 15 amino acids. CDR1 and CDR2 (germline): ENHRY, SYGVKD. DNA of the CDR3: TGTGCCATCAGTGAACTAGCGGGAGGGCTAGGCGAGCAGTACTTC. This encodes CAISELAGGLGEQYF.